This T cell receptor (beta chain) is drawn from a study of cytomegalovirus exposure and HLA in healthy donors. Broader study findings: Later, an analysis showed that TCR beta chains associated with HLA were more clonally expanded than others that were equally common. A later analysis reported that several of the most significant clusters appeared to be linked to common viral pathogens, among them Epstein-Barr virus. Cytomegalovirus association was listed for under 200 TCR beta chains.

CDR3 length equals 15 residues. As concerns this clone: Its antigen is not identified.

The PCR contained 60 Vbeta and 13 Jbeta primers. TCRdb's table, derived via immunoSEQ multiplex PCR, lists solely in-frame clones and lacks some. Here the sample spans under 200,000 clones, about 82% being singletons. Sequencing input: PBMCs. The chain recombines TRBV21-1 with TRBJ2-1; TRBD1 is the table's D call and was not checked against the DNA. TRBV21-1 is termed a pseudogene. The receptor was isolated from a woman aged 18 to 35 in good health and CMV-seronegative. CDR3 DNA sequence: TGTGCCAGCAACCGCCCCGGCCCAAGACAGACAGAGCAGTTCTTC. Amino acid sequence: CASNRPGPRQTEQFF.